The next 19 T cell receptor beta chains were all read from a single sample in a study of blood T cell repertoires in COVID-19. The data were produced by immunoSEQ multiplex PCR, yet TCRdb's version contains in-frame clones alone and is incomplete. The repertoire holds about 120,000 clones, with roughly 88% as singletons. The sample was peripheral blood. These receptors were obtained from a man aged 45-65 years with acute or convalescent COVID-19.

The rearrangement joins TRBV5-5 to TRBJ1-3; TRBD1 aligns across 7 bases. The V segment lost 1 base and the J segment 2 bases; nucleotides outside the gene matches: 9. This CDR3 has 17 residues. Germline-derived CDR1 and CDR2 are SGHKS and YYEKEE (reference sequence). CDR3 bases: TGTGCCAGCAGCTTGTCCCCCAGCGACAGGGCTGGAAACACCATATATTTT. It specifies CASSLSPSDRAGNTIYF.

The chain couples TRBV6-6 to TRBJ2-7; 7 bases map to TRBD2. Per germline, CDR1 MNHNY and CDR2 SVGAGI (reference sequence). The CDR3 loop spans 12 amino acids. Trimming removed 6 bases from V and 9 bases from J; junction bases left unmatched: 8. The CDR3 loop reads CASSPGEGPQYF. The CDR3 DNA is TGTGCCAGCAGCCCGGGGGAGGGACCGCAGTACTTC.

The J gene is TRBJ2-3, the V gene TRBV2; possibly TRBD2 for D (5 bases). Trimming pared 6 bases from V and 0 bases from J, leaving 10 bases between. The CDR3 extends over 14 amino acids. Germline V gene data show CDR1 as SNHLY and CDR2 as FYNNEI. CDR3 in DNA: TGTGCCAGCAGGAGGCCGGGGAGCACAGATACGCAGTATTTT. This sequence encodes CASRRPGSTDTQYF.

In its sample, this clone was seen a few times. This sequence joins TRBV19 and TRBJ2-7; D is perhaps TRBD2 (6 bases). This CDR3 contains 13 residues. The V end lost 6 bases, the J end lost 2 bases, and 11 bases lay between the germline ends. Looked up from germline, CDR1 is LNHDA and CDR2 is SQIVND (reference sequence). The CDR3 nucleotides read TGTGCCAGTAGCGGACTACCTACCTACGAGCAGTACTTC. Translation gives CASSGLPTYEQYF.

The chain is built from TRBV9 and TRBJ2-7, with D perhaps TRBD2 (6 bases). Germline V gives CDR1 SGDLS, CDR2 YYNGEE. The CDR3 is 15 residues long. With 1 base removed from V and 6 bases from J, the gap between germline ends came to 17 bases. This chain's CDR3 is CASSVQLAEDGEQYF. Written as DNA, the CDR3 is TGTGCCAGCAGCGTACAATTAGCGGAGGACGGCGAGCAGTACTTC.

This clone appeared a single time. The chain couples TRBV5-5 to TRBJ1-2; TRBD1 matches 7 bases. Germline V gene data show CDR1 as SGHKS and CDR2 as YYEKEE (reference sequence). This CDR3 has 13 residues. With 4 bases clipped from V and 6 bases from J, the junction kept 6 bases outside the gene matches. CDR3 region: CASSDRDSNGYTF. CDR3 coding DNA: TGTGCCAGCAGCGACCGGGACAGTAATGGCTACACCTTC.

The chain employs TRBV6-6 and TRBJ1-2; D not certain. V lost 7 bases and J 5 bases, leaving 14 bases between the germline ends. Germline CDR1 and CDR2: MNHNY and SVGAGI (reference sequence). The CDR3 extends over 13 amino acids. The CDR3 here is CASKPGMDYGYTF. CDR3 coding DNA: TGTGCCAGCAAGCCGGGGATGGATTATGGCTACACCTTC.

J is TRBJ1-5 and V is TRBV6-5; D call uncertain. Germline CDR1 reads MNHEY; CDR2 reads SVGAGI. CDR3 length equals 15 residues. V lost 1 base, J lost 0 bases, and 7 bases lay in between. In DNA, the CDR3 is TGTGCCAGCAGTTACTGGCGGAATAGCAATCAGCCCCAGCATTTT. This encodes CASSYWRNSNQPQHF.

In this sample, this clone turned up once. The rearrangement uses TRBV12-5 and TRBJ2-2; 7 bases line up with TRBD1. Germline V gene data show CDR1 as LGHNT and CDR2 as FRNRAP. CDR3 length equals 15 residues. The J segment lost 5 bases and the V segment lost 1 base, leaving 4 bases of the junction unmatched. The CDR3 nucleotides are TGTGCTAGTGGTTTGGGACAGGGCTGGACCGGGGAGCTGTTTTTT. It translates to CASGLGQGWTGELFF.

This clone showed up just once. The rearrangement uses TRBV15 and TRBJ2-5; weak D call: TRBD1 (5 bases). The V end lost 1 base, the J end lost 5 bases, and 14 bases lay between the germline ends. There are 15 residues in the CDR3. The V gene's germline CDR1 is LNHNV and CDR2 YYDKDF (reference sequence). The chain's CDR3 is CATSRAGNLRETQYF. The CDR3 DNA reads as TGTGCCACCAGCAGAGCAGGGAACTTGAGGGAGACCCAGTACTTC.

This clone occurred once. The chain recombines TRBV27 with TRBJ2-3; D possibly corresponds to TRBD1 (6 bases). Germline lookup yields CDR1 MNHEY and CDR2 SMNVEV (reference sequence). V was trimmed by 2 bases and J by 2 bases, leaving 11 bases between them. The CDR3 is 15 amino acids. This chain's CDR3 is CASSLASGVTDTQYF. CDR3 coding DNA: TGTGCCAGCAGTTTAGCCTCAGGGGTCACAGATACGCAGTATTTT.

The V gene is TRBV4-1, the J gene TRBJ2-3, with TRBD2 matching 10 bases. The germline CDR1 and CDR2 sequences are MGHRA and YSYEKL. This CDR3 has 16 residues. The ends lost 4 bases at V and 2 bases at J; junction bases unmatched: 6. In DNA, the CDR3 is TGCGCCAGCAGCCCCCGGACTAGCGGACACACAGATACGCAGTATTTT. This codes for CASSPRTSGHTDTQYF.

Judged by abundance, this clone is medium-sized (0.01 to 0.1%). The rearrangement joins TRBV7-9 to TRBJ2-1, with 10 bases lining up with TRBD1. Germline CDR1 SEHNR, CDR2 FQNEAQ (reference sequence). V was pared by 6 bases and J by 6 bases, with 8 bases of the junction left unmatched. The CDR3 is made up of 15 amino acids. The CDR3, as DNA: TGTGCCAGCAGGACCCGGGACAGGGGAGGCAATGAGCAGTTCTTC. Protein: CASRTRDRGGNEQFF.

The rearrangement uses TRBV7-2 and TRBJ2-5, with TRBD2 matching over 8 bases. CDR1 is SGHTA and CDR2 is FQGNSA in the germline V gene. Unmatched junction bases numbered 4, after V lost 3 bases and J lost 1 base. This CDR3 region has 15 residues. Here the CDR3 reads CASSLISGIQETQYF. The CDR3 coding sequence is TGTGCCAGCAGCTTGATTAGCGGGATCCAAGAGACCCAGTACTTC.

This clone came up once. This rearrangement joins TRBV5-5 to TRBJ2-3; 15 bases agree with TRBD2. Trimming took 4 bases from V and 9 from J; bases not matched to a gene: 9. CDR1 and CDR2 (germline): SGHKS, YYEKEE (reference sequence). The CDR3 runs 16 residues. Here the CDR3 reads CASSQGLAGGGKTQYF. In DNA form, the CDR3 reads TGTGCCAGCAGCCAAGGACTAGCGGGAGGGGGAAAGACGCAGTATTTT.

J is TRBJ2-7 and V is TRBV6-4; TRBD1 agrees at 7 bases. V trimming: 2 bases; J trimming: 2 bases; junction bases outside the gene matches: 6. The CDR3 has 15 amino acids. The germline V gene has CDR1 MRHNA and CDR2 SNTAGT. The CDR3 spells CASSDGQARAYEQYF. The DNA of the CDR3 is TGTGCCAGCAGTGACGGACAGGCTAGGGCCTACGAGCAGTACTTC.

The gene calls are TRBV7-2 and TRBJ2-1, with TRBD2 matching 13 bases. V shed 1 base, J shed 5 bases, and the junction held 5 bases outside the gene matches. CDR1 SGHTA and CDR2 FQGNSA come from the germline V gene. The CDR3 length is 17 residues. Written as DNA, the CDR3 is TGTGCCAGCAGCTTAGTTGGGACTAGCGGGAAAAACAATGAGCAGTTCTTC. Its translation: CASSLVGTSGKNNEQFF.

The rearrangement uses TRBV5-4 and TRBJ1-1; 10 positions agree with TRBD1. Germline V lookup: CDR1 SGHNT, CDR2 YYREEE (reference sequence). The CDR3 length is 15 residues. The junction had 3 bases not matched to a gene; V was cut back by 3 bases and J by 1 base. CDR3 nucleotide sequence: TGTGCCAGCAGCTGGCGGACAGGGGGGAACACTGAAGCTTTCTTT. It encodes CASSWRTGGNTEAFF. The variable domain in full, with the rest retrieved from reference TRBV5-4 and TRBJ1-1, is ETGVTQSPTHLIKTRGQQVTLRCSSQSGHNTVSWYQQALGQGPQFIFQYYREEENGRGNFPPRFSGLQFPNYSSELNVNALELDDSALYLCASSWRTGGNTEAFFGQGTRLTVV.

The chain carries TRBV27 and TRBJ1-1, with D maybe TRBD1 (5 bases). Per the germline V gene, CDR1 is MNHEY and CDR2 is SMNVEV (reference sequence). The CDR3 has 13 residues. V lost 2 bases and J lost 5, with 9 bases in between. The DNA for the CDR3 is TGTGCCAGCAGTTTAACGGGGGGGACTGAAGCTTTCTTT. Its translation: CASSLTGGTEAFF.